This T cell receptor (beta chain) was documented in a study of blood T cell repertoires in COVID-19. About the study: COVID-19 samples, acute and convalescent, were from the United States, Italy and Spain.

Participants were aged roughly 18 to 90 years, lived in 25 or so US areas, and enrolled virtually. Repertoires were generated with immunoSEQ multiplex PCR, while TCRdb's copy carries only in-frame clones and drops some. The data hold under 200,000 clones, with 83% observed a single time. Germline values: CDR1 SGHDT, CDR2 YYEEEE. The CDR3 length is 13 residues. V trimming: 3 bases; J trimming: 2 bases; junction bases outside the gene matches: 1. This clone is medium-sized within its sample. Sequenced input: PBMCs or T cells enriched from blood (not recorded which). This chain links TRBV5-6 with TRBJ1-2; 7 nucleotides agree with TRBD1. The receptor was isolated from a woman in her forties or fifties in a cohort exposed to, infected with or recovered from COVID-19 (not recorded which). For the CDR3, the DNA is TGTGCCAGCAGCTGGGACAGAAACTATGGCTACACCTTC. This sequence encodes CASSWDRNYGYTF.